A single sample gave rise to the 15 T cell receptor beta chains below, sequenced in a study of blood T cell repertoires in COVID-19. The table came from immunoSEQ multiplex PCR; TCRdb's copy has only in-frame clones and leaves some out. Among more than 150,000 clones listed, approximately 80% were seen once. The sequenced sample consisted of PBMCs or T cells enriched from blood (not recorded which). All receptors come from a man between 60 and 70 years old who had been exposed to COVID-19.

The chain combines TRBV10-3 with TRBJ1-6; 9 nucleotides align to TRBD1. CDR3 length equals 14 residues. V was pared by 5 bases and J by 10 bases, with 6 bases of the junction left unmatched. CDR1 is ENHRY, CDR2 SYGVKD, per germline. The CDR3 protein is CAISWTGAESPLHF. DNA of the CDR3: TGTGCCATCAGTTGGACAGGGGCGGAATCACCCCTCCACTTT.

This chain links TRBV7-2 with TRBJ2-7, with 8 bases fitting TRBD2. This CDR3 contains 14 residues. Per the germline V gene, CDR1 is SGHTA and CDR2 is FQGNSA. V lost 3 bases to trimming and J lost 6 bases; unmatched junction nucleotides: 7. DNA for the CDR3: TGTGCCAGCAGCTTGCGGCTAGCGGGTACCGAGCAGTACTTC. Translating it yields CASSLRLAGTEQYF.

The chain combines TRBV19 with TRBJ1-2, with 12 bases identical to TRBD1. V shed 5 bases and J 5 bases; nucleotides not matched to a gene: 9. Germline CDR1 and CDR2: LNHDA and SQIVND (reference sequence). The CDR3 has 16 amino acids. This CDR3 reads CASSAGQGAFLYGYTF. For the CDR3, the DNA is TGTGCCAGTAGTGCGGGACAGGGGGCCTTTCTGTATGGCTACACCTTC.

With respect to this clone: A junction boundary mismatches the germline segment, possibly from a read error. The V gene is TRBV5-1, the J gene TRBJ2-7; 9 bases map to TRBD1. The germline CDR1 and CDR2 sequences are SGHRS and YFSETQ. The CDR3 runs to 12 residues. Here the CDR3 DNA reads TGCACCAGCAGCCTACGGGGGACAGGGAAGTACTTC. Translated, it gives CTSSLRGTGKYF.

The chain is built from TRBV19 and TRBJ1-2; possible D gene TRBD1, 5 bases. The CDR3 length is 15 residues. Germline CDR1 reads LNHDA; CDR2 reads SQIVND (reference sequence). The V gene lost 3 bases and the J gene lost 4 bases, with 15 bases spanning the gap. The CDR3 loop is CASSIGQNLGYGYTF. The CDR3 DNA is TGTGCCAGTAGTATTGGACAAAATCTCGGCTATGGCTACACCTTC.

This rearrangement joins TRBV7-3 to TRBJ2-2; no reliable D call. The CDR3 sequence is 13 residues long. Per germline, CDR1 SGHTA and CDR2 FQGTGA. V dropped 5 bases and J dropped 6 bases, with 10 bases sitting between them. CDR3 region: CASSVNVPGELFF. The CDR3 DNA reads TGTGCCAGCAGCGTCAATGTCCCCGGGGAGCTGTTTTTT.

CDR3 sequence reads: CASSVEGDRNSPLHF. CDR3 coding DNA: TGTGCCAGCAGCGTAGAGGGGGACAGAAATTCACCCCTCCACTTT. The chain carries TRBV9 and TRBJ1-6; 7 positions match TRBD1. The length of the CDR3 is 15 residues. In germline, CDR1 is SGDLS, CDR2 YYNGEE. The V gene end was trimmed by 0 bases and the J gene end by 7 bases; junction bases not matched to a gene: 4.

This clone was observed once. The CDR3 sequence: CASSLAPGNQPQHF. CDR3 nucleotides: TGCGCCAGCAGCTTGGCCCCAGGGAATCAGCCCCAGCATTTT. V usage is TRBV5-1 and J usage is TRBJ1-5, with D possibly TRBD1 on 5 matching bases. The V and J ends lost 0 bases and 4 bases respectively, with 8 bases between them. This CDR3 is 14 amino acids long. Germline V gives CDR1 SGHRS, CDR2 YFSETQ.

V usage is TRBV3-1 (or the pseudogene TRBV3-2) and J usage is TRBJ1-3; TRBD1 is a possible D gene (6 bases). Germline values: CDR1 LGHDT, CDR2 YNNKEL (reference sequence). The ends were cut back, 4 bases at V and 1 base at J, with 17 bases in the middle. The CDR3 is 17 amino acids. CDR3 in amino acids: CASSRLIRGASGNTIYF. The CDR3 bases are TGTGCCAGCAGCCGCCTTATCAGGGGCGCTTCTGGAAACACCATATATTTT.

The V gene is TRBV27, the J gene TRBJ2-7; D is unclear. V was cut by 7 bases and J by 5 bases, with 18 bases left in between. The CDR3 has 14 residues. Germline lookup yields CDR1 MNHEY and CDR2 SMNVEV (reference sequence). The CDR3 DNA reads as TGTGCCAGCACCGCCACCCCCTTCCGGGACGAGCAGTACTTC. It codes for CASTATPFRDEQYF.

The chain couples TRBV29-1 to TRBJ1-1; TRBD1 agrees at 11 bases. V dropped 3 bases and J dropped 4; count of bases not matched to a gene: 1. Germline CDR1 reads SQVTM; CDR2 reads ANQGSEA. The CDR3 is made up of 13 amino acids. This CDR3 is CSVEGTGGTEAFF. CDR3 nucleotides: TGCAGCGTTGAGGGGACAGGGGGCACTGAAGCTTTCTTT.

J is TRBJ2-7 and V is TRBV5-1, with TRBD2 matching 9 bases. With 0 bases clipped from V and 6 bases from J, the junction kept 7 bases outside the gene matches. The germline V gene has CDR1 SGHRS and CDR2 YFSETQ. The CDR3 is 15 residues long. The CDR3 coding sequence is TGCGCCAGCAGCTTGGCCGGGATAGCGGGAGTCGAGCAGTACTTC. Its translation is CASSLAGIAGVEQYF.

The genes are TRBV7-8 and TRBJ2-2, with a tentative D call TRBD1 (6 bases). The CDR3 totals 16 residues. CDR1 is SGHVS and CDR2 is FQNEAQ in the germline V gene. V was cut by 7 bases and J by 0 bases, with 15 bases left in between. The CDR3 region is CASTLRGSANTGELFF. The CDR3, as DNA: TGTGCCAGCACCCTAAGGGGGAGCGCGAACACCGGGGAGCTGTTTTTT.

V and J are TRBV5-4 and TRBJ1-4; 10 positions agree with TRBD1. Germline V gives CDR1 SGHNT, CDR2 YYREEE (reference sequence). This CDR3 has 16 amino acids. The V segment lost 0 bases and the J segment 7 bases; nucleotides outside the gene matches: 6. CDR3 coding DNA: TGTGCCAGCAGCTTGGGCCGGACAGGGGGAGGTGAAAAACTGTTTTTT. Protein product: CASSLGRTGGGEKLFF.

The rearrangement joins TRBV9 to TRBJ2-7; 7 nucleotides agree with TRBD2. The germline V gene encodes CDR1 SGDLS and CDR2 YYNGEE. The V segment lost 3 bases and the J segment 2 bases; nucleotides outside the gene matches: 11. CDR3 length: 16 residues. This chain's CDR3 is CASSGAGIAAPYEQYF. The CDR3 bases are TGTGCCAGCAGCGGAGCGGGAATAGCGGCGCCCTACGAGCAGTACTTC.